This T cell receptor beta chain is drawn from a study of tumor-infiltrating lymphocytes in primary liver carcinoma. Blood RNA was derived from unsorted whole blood, and germline DNA was extracted too. This clonotype was observed a few times. cDNA specific to TCR beta was made from approximately 0.55 ug of total RNA, with a constant-region primer employed for priming. Nested multiplex PCR, run for three rounds with slightly modified ARM-PCR, yielded TCR beta libraries. Both of the initial two PCR rounds ran for around 9 cycles and employed TRBV1-TRBV30 forward primers alongside a C-beta reverse primer. TCRdb re-called the multiplex PCR reads with MiXCR, one entry per CDR3 protein. The table has about 200,000 distinct CDR3 sequences, about two thirds seen once; the top ten hold under 7.5%. The CDR3 has 17 residues. Germline CDR1 is SGHRS and CDR2 is YFSETQ. Trimming removed 6 bases from V and 6 bases from J; junction bases left unmatched: 9.

The sequenced sample was peripheral blood. The genes are TRBV5-1 and TRBJ2-1; the match to TRBD2 covers 16 bases. This clonotype was obtained from a woman aged 55-69 years with primary liver carcinoma and hepatitis B virus infection. CDR3 nucleotide sequence: TGCGCCAGCACCGGGACTAGCGGGAGGGCCTCTCGCAATGAGCAGTTCTTC. Translation gives CASTGTSGRASRNEQFF.